Below, 5 T cell receptor beta chains from the same sample are listed, as sequenced in a study of OX40 agonist ivuxolimab in advanced cancers. Assay used: immunoSEQ multiplex PCR; TCRdb lists only in-frame clones, some missing. The sample yields fewer than 90,000 clones, roughly 84% seen once. Sample: CD4+ or CD8+ T cells sorted from blood, taken in a trial of the OX40 agonist ivuxolimab. These receptors were taken from an adult with an advanced solid tumor such as melanoma, head and neck, liver or kidney cancer.

The table lists this clone with a count of one. This chain links TRBV5-6 with TRBJ2-1; the D gene is possibly TRBD1 (6 bases). Between the trimmed V and J ends, which lost 4 bases and 0 bases, there was a span of 17 bases. Germline V gene data show CDR1 as SGHDT and CDR2 as YYEEEE. The CDR3 loop spans 17 amino acids. For the CDR3, the DNA is TGTGCCAGCAGCCCCGGGACAAGAGGGATCTCCTACAATGAGCAGTTCTTC. This sequence encodes CASSPGTRGISYNEQFF.

This clone was counted once. The CDR3 is CASSLEQGTGNTIYF. CDR3 coding DNA: TGTGCCAGCAGCTTGGAGCAGGGAACTGGAAACACCATATATTTT. J is TRBJ1-3 and V is TRBV5-5, with D tentatively TRBD1 (5 bases). With 0 bases removed from V and 2 bases from J, the gap between germline ends came to 9 bases. The germline V gene has CDR1 SGHKS and CDR2 YYEKEE (reference sequence). The CDR3 has 15 amino acids.

The chain has TRBV6-6 and TRBJ1-2, with D possibly matching TRBD1 (5 bases). V lost 8 bases and J lost 4, with 14 bases in between. Germline CDR1 MNHNY, CDR2 SVGAGI (reference sequence). CDR3 length equals 13 residues. The CDR3 nucleotides read TGTGCCAGCCGCGGTACAGGAACCTATGGCTACACCTTC. Amino acids: CASRGTGTYGYTF.

The chain links TRBV25-1 to TRBJ2-2, with 7 bases that match TRBD2. Trimming cost V 6 bases and J 3 bases; bases outside gene matches: 10. Germline-derived CDR1 and CDR2 are MGHDK and SYGVNS. The CDR3 has 16 amino acids. The CDR3 bases are TGTGCCAGCAGCTCCCCGCGGGGGAGGCACACCGGGGAGCTGTTTTTT. This encodes CASSSPRGRHTGELFF.

The J gene is TRBJ1-1, the V gene TRBV19; D possibly corresponds to TRBD1 (5 bases). The CDR3 sequence is 14 residues long. V was shortened by 6 bases and J by 1 base, with 12 bases between the two germline ends. Germline V gene data show CDR1 as LNHDA and CDR2 as SQIVND (reference sequence). Written as DNA, the CDR3 is TGTGCCAGTAGCCATTTAGGGGAGAACACTGAAGCTTTCTTT. Its translation is CASSHLGENTEAFF.